One sample yielded the 20 T cell receptor beta chains listed below, sequenced in a study of cytomegalovirus exposure and HLA in healthy donors. A multiplex PCR was run with 60 Vbeta primers and 13 Jbeta primers. The assay was immunoSEQ multiplex PCR, and TCRdb's table has in-frame clones only and misses some. The sample yields 100,000 or so clones, about 80% seen once. Specimen: PBMCs. These TCRs come from a woman aged 40 to 50 in good health and CMV-seronegative.

The rearrangement links TRBV7-2 to TRBJ2-7, with D possibly TRBD2 on 5 matching bases. CDR3 length equals 14 residues. V lost 5 bases to trimming and J lost 6 bases, with 17 bases between them. The germline V gene has CDR1 SGHTA and CDR2 FQGNSA. This CDR3 reads CASSLLRGSGEQYF. The CDR3 region has the DNA TGTGCCAGCAGCCTCCTCCGAGGGTCCGGCGAGCAGTACTTC.

The chain uses TRBV29-1 and TRBJ2-7; possible D gene TRBD2, 5 bases. Germline lookup yields CDR1 SQVTM and CDR2 ANQGSEA. This CDR3 has 12 residues. V lost 4 bases and J 2 bases, leaving 9 bases between the germline ends. CDR3 region: CSVGFGTYEQYF. The CDR3 DNA reads TGCAGCGTTGGATTCGGGACCTACGAGCAGTACTTC.

The genes are TRBV7-9 and TRBJ2-1; 9 nucleotides agree with TRBD1. The ends lost 5 bases at V and 1 base at J; junction bases unmatched: 12. The CDR3 totals 18 residues. Germline CDR1 and CDR2: SEHNR and FQNEAQ (reference sequence). DNA of the CDR3: TGTGCCAGCAGCCAGGACAGGGGCCTGACCTCGTCCTACAATGAGCAGTTCTTC. Protein sequence: CASSQDRGLTSSYNEQFF.

CDR3: CASSLVVADEQFF. CDR3 nucleotides: TGTGCCAGCAGCTTAGTGGTAGCGGATGAGCAGTTCTTC. The gene calls are TRBV11-2 and TRBJ2-1; a weak D match, TRBD2 (6 bases). The CDR3 extends over 13 amino acids. V was clipped by 1 base and J by 8 bases, with 9 bases between them. Germline V gene lookup returns CDR1 SGHAT and CDR2 FQNNGV.

This chain joins TRBV19 and TRBJ1-2; TRBD1 might be the D (6 bases). The CDR3 spans 15 residues. Germline loops: CDR1 LNHDA, CDR2 SQIVND (reference sequence). V shed 7 bases and J shed 3 bases, with 18 bases lying between them. CDR3 in amino acids: CASKIPGGAHYGYTF. Written as DNA, the CDR3 is TGTGCCAGTAAGATCCCCGGGGGGGCGCACTATGGCTACACCTTC.

The CDR3 region has the DNA TGCAGCGCTGAGGACAGGGATCCCTATGGCTACACCTTC. It is translated as CSAEDRDPYGYTF. This sequence joins TRBV29-1 and TRBJ1-2, with 8 bases identical to TRBD1. This CDR3 contains 13 residues. From germline, CDR1 is SQVTM and CDR2 ANQGSEA. V gave up 7 bases and J gave up 4 bases; unmatched junction bases: 8.

This sequence joins TRBV7-2 and TRBJ2-7; D may be TRBD1 (5 bases). The germline gives CDR1 SGHTA, CDR2 FQGNSA. The CDR3 has 16 residues. V lost 2 bases and J lost 2, with 16 bases in between. The CDR3 DNA sequence: TGTGCCAGCAGCTTAAGGGGCCCGACTTTGGCCTACGAGCAGTACTTC. Amino acids: CASSLRGPTLAYEQYF.

The chain combines TRBV4-2 with TRBJ2-2, with TRBD2 identical over 11 bases. This CDR3 spans 21 amino acids. CDR1 and CDR2 (germline): LGHNA, YNFKEQ. V was clipped by 0 bases and J by 5 bases; unmatched bases: 17. The CDR3, as DNA: TGTGCCAGCAGCCAAGATCATTTGACTAGCGGGGATCGGTCGGGGACCGGGGAGCTGTTTTTT. Its protein product is CASSQDHLTSGDRSGTGELFF.

This clone was detected once. This chain links TRBV5-5 with TRBJ1-2; D is uncertain. The length of the CDR3 is 13 residues. Trimming left V 1 base short and J 5 bases short, with 9 bases between. Germline V gene lookup returns CDR1 SGHKS and CDR2 YYEKEE (reference sequence). CDR3 residues: CASSLQAGYGYTF. In DNA form, the CDR3 reads TGTGCCAGCAGCTTGCAGGCGGGGTATGGCTACACCTTC.

The chain employs TRBV5-6 and TRBJ1-2, with a weak D call TRBD1 (6 bases). V lost 5 bases to trimming and J lost 4 bases, with 15 bases between them. Germline V lookup: CDR1 SGHDT, CDR2 YYEEEE. The CDR3 length is 14 residues. The CDR3 sequence is CASRRERDTYGYTF. As DNA, the CDR3 is TGTGCCAGCAGACGAGAACGGGACACCTATGGCTACACCTTC.

The rearrangement uses TRBV10-1 and TRBJ2-1; the match to TRBD2 covers 10 bases. CDR3 size: 15 residues. V lost 4 bases and J lost 5; bases outside the gene matches: 5. Germline values: CDR1 WNHNN, CDR2 SYGVQD (reference sequence). The CDR3 loop is CASSGLAGGNNEQFF. Here the CDR3 DNA reads TGCGCCAGCAGTGGACTAGCGGGCGGGAACAATGAGCAGTTCTTC.

About this clone itself: One end of the junction does not line up with germline, which may come from a read error. This sequence joins TRBV7-9 and TRBJ2-3; D gene unclear. Germline V gene data show CDR1 as SEHNR and CDR2 as FQNEAQ (reference sequence). The CDR3 is 12 residues long. In nucleotides, the CDR3 is TGTTCCAGCAGCTTCTTCGGAGATACGCAGTATTTT. Translating gives CSSSFFGDTQYF.

The rearrangement joins TRBV28 to TRBJ1-5; D is unclear. V was pared by 4 bases and J by 0 bases, with 10 bases between. CDR3 length: 15 amino acids. Germline V lookup: CDR1 MDHEN, CDR2 SYDVKM. The chain's CDR3 is CASSSFRNSNQPQHF. CDR3 DNA sequence: TGTGCCAGCAGTTCCTTCAGGAATAGCAATCAGCCCCAGCATTTT.

CDR3 protein: CASSPLTGNEAFF. The CDR3 nucleotides are TGTGCCAGCAGTCCTCTCACAGGTAATGAAGCTTTCTTT. The rearrangement joins TRBV6-5 to TRBJ1-1; a weak D match, TRBD1 (5 bases). With 5 bases removed from V and 7 bases from J, the gap between germline ends came to 14 bases. The CDR3 is 13 amino acids. Germline CDR1 is MNHEY and CDR2 is SVGAGI.

The gene calls are TRBV4-3 and TRBJ2-3; 14 positions agree with TRBD2. The CDR3 extends over 17 amino acids. Per the germline V gene, CDR1 is LGHNA and CDR2 is YSLEER. The V segment lost 0 bases and the J segment 7 bases; nucleotides outside the gene matches: 6. The CDR3 DNA reads as TGCGCCAGCAGCCAAGAAGGGACTAGCGGGAGTCAATATACGCAGTATTTT. Translation gives CASSQEGTSGSQYTQYF.

V and J are TRBV7-6 and TRBJ1-1; no reliable D call. The V and J ends lost 2 bases and 1 base respectively, with 11 bases between them. CDR3 size: 15 residues. The germline CDR1 and CDR2 sequences are SGHVS and FNYEAQ. CDR3 DNA sequence: TGTGCCAGCAGCTTATTCGCAGTTCCGAACACTGAAGCTTTCTTT. It specifies CASSLFAVPNTEAFF.

The chain is built from TRBV5-1 and TRBJ2-2, with D unclear. The CDR3 is made up of 13 amino acids. V was cut by 1 base and J by 4 bases, with 5 bases left in between. CDR1 and CDR2 (germline): SGHRS, YFSETQ. CDR3 region: CASSLSGTGELFF. The CDR3 DNA sequence: TGCGCCAGCAGCTTGTCCGGCACCGGGGAGCTGTTTTTT.

The V call is TRBV7-2, the J call TRBJ2-3, with 9 positions matching TRBD2. The V gene end was trimmed by 8 bases and the J gene end by 0 bases; junction bases not matched to a gene: 9. Germline CDR1 is SGHTA and CDR2 is FQGNSA. The CDR3 has 16 amino acids. CDR3 sequence: CASGIAGVLSTDTQYF. Written as DNA, the CDR3 is TGTGCCAGCGGGATAGCGGGGGTCCTTAGCACAGATACGCAGTATTTT.

A few counts support this clone. J is TRBJ1-2 and V is TRBV5-1, with D possibly matching TRBD1 (5 bases). Trimming left V 4 bases short and J 6 bases short, with 19 bases between. The CDR3 sequence is 15 residues long. Germline loops: CDR1 SGHRS, CDR2 YFSETQ. CDR3 residues: CASSPGAGVGNGYTF. The CDR3 DNA reads TGCGCCAGCAGCCCCGGGGCGGGGGTTGGAAATGGCTACACCTTC.

CDR3 sequence reads: CAWSEGTGYGYTF. In DNA, the CDR3 is TGTGCCTGGAGTGAGGGTACAGGGTATGGCTACACCTTC. V gene TRBV30 combines with J gene TRBJ1-2, with TRBD1 as a possible D gene (6 bases). The CDR3 is made up of 13 amino acids. The V end lost 1 base, the J end lost 5 bases, and 11 bases lay between the germline ends. Germline V lookup: CDR1 GTSNPN, CDR2 SVGIG (reference sequence).